One and the same sample provided the 24 T cell receptor beta chains below, sequenced in a study of blood T cell repertoires in COVID-19. The table came from immunoSEQ multiplex PCR; TCRdb's copy has only in-frame clones and leaves some out. The sample carries around 250,000 clones, around 78% recorded once. Source material: peripheral blood. The source of these receptors is a man in his sixties who had recovered from COVID-19.

As for this clone: Additional DNA sequences in this sample encode the identical CDR3. The chain is built from TRBV18 and TRBJ2-5; D gene unclear. CDR1 is KGHSH, CDR2 LQKENI, per germline. CDR3 length: 11 amino acids. The V gene lost 6 bases and the J gene lost 3 bases, with 5 bases spanning the gap. CDR3: CASSPKETQYF. The CDR3 nucleotides read TGTGCCAGCTCGCCTAAAGAGACCCAGTACTTC.

The chain couples TRBV6-1 to TRBJ2-7, with 9 positions matching TRBD1. From germline, CDR1 is MNHNS and CDR2 SASEGT. The CDR3 consists of 15 residues. V was clipped by 3 bases and J by 4 bases; unmatched bases: 7. The CDR3: CASSEDRGRIYEQYF. CDR3 DNA: TGTGCCAGCAGTGAGGACAGGGGTCGCATATACGAGCAGTACTTC.

This sequence joins TRBV5-5 and TRBJ2-2; possible D gene TRBD1, 6 bases. V lost 2 bases, J lost 3 bases, and 17 bases lay in between. CDR3 length: 17 amino acids. Germline loops: CDR1 SGHKS, CDR2 YYEKEE (reference sequence). The CDR3 loop reads CASSFPTGMRDTGELFF. The DNA of the CDR3 is TGTGCCAGCAGCTTTCCCACAGGGATGCGCGACACCGGGGAGCTGTTTTTT.

The chain's CDR3 is CATSRVQGTEAFF. The DNA for the CDR3 is TGTGCCACCAGCAGAGTACAGGGCACTGAAGCTTTCTTT. This chain connects TRBV15 to TRBJ1-1; possible D gene TRBD1, 6 bases. V dropped 1 base and J dropped 4 bases, with 7 bases sitting between them. The CDR3 is 13 amino acids. Germline V gene data show CDR1 as LNHNV and CDR2 as YYDKDF (reference sequence).

The chain recombines TRBV18 with TRBJ2-7; D is uncertain. This CDR3 contains 12 residues. CDR1 is KGHSH, CDR2 LQKENI, per germline. V was cut by 4 bases and J by 1 base, with 5 bases left in between. Here the CDR3 DNA reads TGTGCCAGCTCACTAACTTCCTACGAGCAGTACTTC. This translates into CASSLTSYEQYF.

V and J are TRBV7-2 and TRBJ1-5; no clear D. This CDR3 contains 16 residues. Trimming took off 1 base at V and 1 base at J, with 11 bases between the two ends. CDR1 and CDR2 (germline): SGHTA, FQGNSA. Here the CDR3 DNA reads TGTGCCAGCAGCTTAGAAATGGGCAGAAGCAATCAGCCCCAGCATTTT. It specifies CASSLEMGRSNQPQHF.

In this sample, this clone turned up a few times. The V call is TRBV19, the J call TRBJ2-7, with TRBD2 as a possible D gene (6 bases). Germline lookup yields CDR1 LNHDA and CDR2 SQIVND (reference sequence). This CDR3 has 14 residues. V gave up 1 base and J gave up 2 bases, with 9 bases separating them. This chain's CDR3 is CASSIGSGAYEQYF. The DNA for the CDR3 is TGTGCCAGTAGTATAGGTAGCGGAGCCTACGAGCAGTACTTC.

The gene calls are TRBV7-9 and TRBJ2-5; 9 nucleotides align to TRBD2. The germline V gene encodes CDR1 SEHNR and CDR2 FQNEAQ (reference sequence). CDR3 size: 17 residues. V lost 6 bases to trimming and J lost 4 bases; unmatched junction nucleotides: 15. The CDR3 DNA reads TGTGCCAGCAGTCGAACTGACGGGCTAGCGGGAAGAGAGACCCAGTACTTC. Residues: CASSRTDGLAGRETQYF.

The rearrangement joins TRBV27 to TRBJ2-5; TRBD2 matches at 12 bases. The CDR3 length is 16 residues. V shed 5 bases, J shed 5 bases, and the junction held 9 bases outside the gene matches. Germline V gene lookup returns CDR1 MNHEY and CDR2 SMNVEV (reference sequence). The CDR3 protein is CASSGRLAGVRETQYF. The CDR3 DNA follows: TGTGCCAGCAGTGGAAGACTAGCGGGAGTGCGTGAGACCCAGTACTTC.

This sequence joins TRBV11-3 and TRBJ2-3, with D perhaps matching TRBD1 (6 bases). V dropped 5 bases and J dropped 2 bases, with 14 bases sitting between them. This CDR3 spans 15 amino acids. CDR1 is SGHNT, CDR2 YENEEA, per germline. The CDR3 protein is CASSQQGYNTDTQYF. In DNA form, the CDR3 reads TGTGCCAGCAGCCAACAGGGTTACAACACAGATACGCAGTATTTT.

The V call is TRBV11-2, the J call TRBJ2-1; tentative D call: TRBD2 (6 bases). Trimming removed 0 bases at V and 9 bases at J, with 24 bases between. In germline, CDR1 is SGHAT, CDR2 FQNNGV. CDR3 length equals 18 residues. DNA of the CDR3: TGTGCCAGCAGCTTAGATGGGGCAGGGACTCCGATGTGGAGTGAGCAGTTCTTC. Translating gives CASSLDGAGTPMWSEQFF.

The chain couples TRBV5-1 to TRBJ1-1, with 7 positions matching TRBD1. The CDR3 has 16 amino acids. V shed 5 bases and J 0 bases; nucleotides not matched to a gene: 10. The germline gives CDR1 SGHRS, CDR2 YFSETQ. The CDR3 sequence is CASRQNPGTVNTEAFF. In DNA form, the CDR3 reads TGCGCCAGCAGACAAAACCCCGGGACAGTGAACACTGAAGCTTTCTTT.

This clone occurred a few times. The rearrangement links TRBV7-3 to TRBJ2-7; 8 nucleotides align to TRBD1. CDR1 SGHTA and CDR2 FQGTGA come from the germline V gene. The CDR3 covers 14 residues. Trimming removed 6 bases from V and 2 bases from J; junction bases left unmatched: 6. DNA for the CDR3: TGTGCCAGCAGGAAACAGGGGGGCCCCTACGAGCAGTACTTC. This translates into CASRKQGGPYEQYF.

The chain combines TRBV7-8 with TRBJ2-7, with TRBD2 identical over 10 bases. This CDR3 comprises 14 residues. CDR1 is SGHVS and CDR2 is FQNEAQ in the germline V gene. The V gene end was trimmed by 3 bases and the J gene end by 2 bases; junction bases not matched to a gene: 1. CDR3 loop: CASSFLAGAYEQYF. The CDR3 nucleotides are TGTGCCAGCAGCTTCCTAGCGGGAGCCTACGAGCAGTACTTC.

The gene calls are TRBV19 and TRBJ2-1; 9 nucleotides line up with TRBD2. Looked up from germline, CDR1 is LNHDA and CDR2 is SQIVND (reference sequence). V was pared by 5 bases and J by 3 bases, with 5 bases of the junction left unmatched. The CDR3 length is 15 residues. For the CDR3, the DNA is TGTGCCAGTAGTCCAAGGACTAGCGACTACAATGAGCAGTTCTTC. It translates to CASSPRTSDYNEQFF.

The CDR3 nucleotides are TGTGCCAGCAGCCCGAGGGTAGCGGGAGACACCTACAATGAGCAGTTCTTC. It codes for CASSPRVAGDTYNEQFF. The V gene is TRBV7-9, the J gene TRBJ2-1, with 9 bases that match TRBD2. Germline V gene data show CDR1 as SEHNR and CDR2 as FQNEAQ (reference sequence). J was trimmed by 2 bases and V by 5 bases; bases with no gene match: 10. The length of the CDR3 is 17 residues.

The V and J genes are TRBV4-1 and TRBJ2-2; no clear D gene. The V end was cut by 0 bases, the J end by 1 base, with 9 bases between. The CDR3 consists of 16 residues. From germline, CDR1 is MGHRA and CDR2 YSYEKL. The CDR3 sequence is CASSQDNSRNTGELFF. The DNA for the CDR3 is TGCGCCAGCAGCCAAGATAATTCGAGGAACACCGGGGAGCTGTTTTTT.

The rearrangement uses TRBV28 and TRBJ2-3; D may be TRBD1 (5 bases). CDR3 length: 13 amino acids. CDR1 and CDR2 from the germline V gene are MDHEN and SYDVKM. V was pared by 3 bases and J by 4 bases, with 8 bases between. CDR3 DNA: TGTGCCAGCAGTTTCAGGGTCCCAGATACGCAGTATTTT. As protein: CASSFRVPDTQYF.

In its sample, this clone was seen once. This chain links TRBV5-1 with TRBJ2-7, with TRBD2 matching over 7 bases. The CDR3 has 14 residues. Germline CDR1 reads SGHRS; CDR2 reads YFSETQ. V lost 3 bases, J lost 6 bases, and 9 bases stayed unmatched. CDR3 sequence reads: CASSSWEGDLEQYF. CDR3 DNA: TGCGCCAGCAGCTCATGGGAGGGAGATCTCGAGCAGTACTTC.

The genes are TRBV3-1 (or the pseudogene TRBV3-2) and TRBJ2-3; 13 bases agree with TRBD2. Germline V gene sequence: CDR1 LGHDT, CDR2 YNNKEL (reference sequence). J gave up 7 bases and V 4 bases, and 8 bases lay outside the gene matches. The CDR3 totals 16 residues. For the CDR3, the DNA is TGTGCCAGCAGCCGGACCGGGACTAGCGGGGCTAATACGCAGTATTTT. The encoded protein is CASSRTGTSGANTQYF.

This clone came up many times. Other DNA sequences in the same sample also yield this CDR3. This chain joins TRBV12-3 or TRBV12-4 and TRBJ2-5; D perhaps matches TRBD2 (5 bases). Trimming removed 5 bases at V and 4 bases at J, with 11 bases between. The CDR3 spans 13 residues. CDR3 DNA sequence: TGTGCCAGCAGTATCAGCGGAACAGAGACCCAGTACTTC. It translates to CASSISGTETQYF.

The V call is TRBV19, the J call TRBJ1-2, with 11 nucleotides matching TRBD1. The V segment lost 7 bases and the J segment 7 bases; nucleotides outside the gene matches: 5. The length of the CDR3 is 13 residues. Germline V gene lookup returns CDR1 LNHDA and CDR2 SQIVND (reference sequence). CDR3 loop: CASTDRGRGGYTF. CDR3 DNA sequence: TGTGCCAGTACGGACAGGGGGCGTGGTGGCTACACCTTC. The complete variable domain, with remaining parts taken from reference TRBV19 and TRBJ1-2, reads DGGITQSPKYLFRKEGQNVTLSCEQNLNHDAMYWYRQDPGQGLRLIYYSQIVNDFQKGDIAEGYSVSREKKESFPLTVTSAQKNPTAFYLCASTDRGRGGYTFGSGTRLTVV.

This clone was picked up one time. The V and J genes are TRBV27 and TRBJ1-2; maybe TRBD1 (6 bases). This CDR3 has 17 residues. The V gene's germline CDR1 is MNHEY and CDR2 SMNVEV (reference sequence). Trimming left V 4 bases short and J 1 base short, with 19 bases between. Here the CDR3 reads CASSSPLGAAINYGYTF. CDR3 nucleotides: TGTGCCAGCAGTTCACCCCTGGGGGCCGCCATTAACTATGGCTACACCTTC.

The J gene is TRBJ2-5, the V gene TRBV19, with TRBD1 matching 9 bases. V dropped 4 bases and J dropped 5; count of bases not matched to a gene: 8. Germline loops: CDR1 LNHDA, CDR2 SQIVND (reference sequence). This CDR3 has 15 amino acids. CDR3 coding DNA: TGTGCCAGTAGTACCCGGGACAGGGAAGGGGAGACCCAGTACTTC. Amino acid sequence: CASSTRDREGETQYF.